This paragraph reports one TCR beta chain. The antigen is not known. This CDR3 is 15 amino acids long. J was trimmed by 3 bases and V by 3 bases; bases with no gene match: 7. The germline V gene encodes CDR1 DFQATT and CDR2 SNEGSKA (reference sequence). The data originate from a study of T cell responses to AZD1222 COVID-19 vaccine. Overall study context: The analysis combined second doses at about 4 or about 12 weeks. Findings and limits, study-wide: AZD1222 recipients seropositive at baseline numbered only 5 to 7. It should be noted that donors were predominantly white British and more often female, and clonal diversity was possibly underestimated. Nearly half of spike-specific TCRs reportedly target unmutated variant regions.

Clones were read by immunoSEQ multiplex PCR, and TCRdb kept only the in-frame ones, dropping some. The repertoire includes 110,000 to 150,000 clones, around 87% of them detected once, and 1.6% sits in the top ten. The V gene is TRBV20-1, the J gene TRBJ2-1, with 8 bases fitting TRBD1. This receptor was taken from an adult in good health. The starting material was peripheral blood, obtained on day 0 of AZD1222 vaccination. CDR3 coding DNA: TGCAGTGCTAGTGTCGTGACAGGGGACTACAATGAGCAGTTCTTC. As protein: CSASVVTGDYNEQFF.